This TCR beta chain was sequenced during a study of blood T cell repertoires in COVID-19. On the study more broadly: Cohort 3 recovery required two negative PCRs, clearance, or symptom resolution. The study drew acute and convalescent COVID-19 samples from the United States, Italy and Spain.

Source study methods: Reference gene primers were amplified, and this amplification served to estimate nucleated cell counts. The protocol was immunoSEQ multiplex PCR, while the TCRdb copy is restricted to in-frame clones and leaves out a portion. V and J calls plus clone size are reproduced from that table; the DNA served to infer D and trimming. This sample carries about 150,000 clones, roughly 78% of them seen once, and the ten largest clones take under 20%. Categorization into cohorts depended on clinical history that participants reported. Sequenced sample: PBMCs or T cells enriched from blood (not recorded which). This TCR came from a woman aged 70-85 years in a cohort exposed to, infected with or recovered from COVID-19 (not recorded which).

The CDR3 DNA reads TGTGCCAGCAGCCCAACCGGGAAACCCTACAATGAGCAGTTCTTC. It specifies CASSPTGKPYNEQFF. The gene calls are TRBV7-9 and TRBJ2-1; D might be TRBD2 (5 bases). The CDR3 totals 15 residues. CDR1 and CDR2 (germline): SEHNR, FQNEAQ (reference sequence). The V and J ends lost 5 bases and 2 bases respectively, with 13 bases between them.